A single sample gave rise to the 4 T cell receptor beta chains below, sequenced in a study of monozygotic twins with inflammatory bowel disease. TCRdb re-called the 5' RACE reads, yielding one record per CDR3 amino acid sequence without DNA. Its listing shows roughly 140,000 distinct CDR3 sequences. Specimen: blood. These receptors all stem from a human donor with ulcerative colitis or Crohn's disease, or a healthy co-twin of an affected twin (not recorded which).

The CDR3 protein is CASSMGGREGVLRFYSNQPQHF. The V gene is TRBV19, the J gene TRBJ1-5. The CDR3 has 22 amino acids. Per germline, CDR1 LNHDA and CDR2 SQIVND (reference sequence). The full variable domain, with the rest looked up from reference TRBV19 and TRBJ1-5, is DGGITQSPKYLFRKEGQNVTLSCEQNLNHDAMYWYRQDPGQGLRLIYYSQIVNDFQKGDIAEGYSVSREKKESFPLTVTSAQKNPTAFYLCASSMGGREGVLRFYSNQPQHFGDGTRLSIL.

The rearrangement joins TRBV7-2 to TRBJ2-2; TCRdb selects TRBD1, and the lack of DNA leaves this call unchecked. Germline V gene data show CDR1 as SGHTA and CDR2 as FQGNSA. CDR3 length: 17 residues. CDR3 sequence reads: CASSLRLGTGSVGELFF.

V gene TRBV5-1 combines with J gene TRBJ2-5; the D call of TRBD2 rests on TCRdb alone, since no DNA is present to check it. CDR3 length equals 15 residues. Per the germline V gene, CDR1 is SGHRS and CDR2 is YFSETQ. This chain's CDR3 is CASSVLAGFQETQYF.

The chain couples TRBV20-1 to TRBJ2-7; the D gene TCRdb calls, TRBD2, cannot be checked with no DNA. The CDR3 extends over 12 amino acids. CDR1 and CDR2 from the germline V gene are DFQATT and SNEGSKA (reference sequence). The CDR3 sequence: CSAETTSPEQYF.